These 13 T cell receptor beta chains originate from one sample sequenced in a study of somatic mutations in cytotoxic T cells in rheumatoid arthritis. The table came from immunoSEQ multiplex PCR; TCRdb's copy has only in-frame clones and leaves some out. This sample carries roughly 16,000 clones, roughly four fifths of them seen once, and the ten largest clones take about 15%. Sequenced material: CD8+ T cells sorted from blood. The source of these receptors is a woman aged 45-59 years with rheumatoid arthritis.

This clone has more than one count but fewer than ten. This chain links TRBV7-9 with TRBJ1-6, with a tentative D call TRBD1 (6 bases). The length of the CDR3 is 13 residues. Germline assignment: CDR1 SEHNR and CDR2 FQNEAQ (reference sequence). V was trimmed by 5 bases and J by 5 bases, leaving 7 bases between them. CDR3 sequence reads: CASSGQNNSPLHF. CDR3 DNA sequence: TGTGCCAGCAGCGGACAGAATAATTCACCCCTCCACTTT.

The rearrangement joins TRBV29-1 to TRBJ2-3; 8 bases match TRBD1. The V segment lost 6 bases and the J segment 5 bases; nucleotides outside the gene matches: 7. This CDR3 comprises 13 residues. Germline V lookup: CDR1 SQVTM, CDR2 ANQGSEA. The CDR3 region is CSVAQGAEDTQYF. As DNA, the CDR3 is TGCAGCGTGGCCCAGGGGGCGGAAGATACGCAGTATTTT.

The chain recombines TRBV28 with TRBJ2-6, with D perhaps TRBD1 (5 bases). There are 16 residues in the CDR3. The ends were cut back, 7 bases at V and 2 bases at J, with 15 bases in the middle. CDR1 is MDHEN, CDR2 SYDVKM, per germline. In DNA, the CDR3 is TGTGCCAGCACAGGGAATTTAGTCCCTGGGGCCAACGTCCTGACTTTC. Its translation: CASTGNLVPGANVLTF.

The J gene is TRBJ1-2, the V gene TRBV5-6; D not resolved. Looked up from germline, CDR1 is SGHDT and CDR2 is YYEEEE. CDR3 length equals 13 residues. V shed 4 bases and J shed 9 bases, with 16 bases lying between them. CDR3: CASSPGATPRYTF. The DNA of the CDR3 is TGTGCCAGCAGCCCAGGAGCGACCCCCCGCTACACCTTC.

J is TRBJ2-1 and V is TRBV7-3; D remains unclear. Deletions cut 5 bases from V and 6 bases from J, with 14 bases between. Germline CDR1 SGHTA, CDR2 FQGTGA. The CDR3 has 14 residues. The CDR3 region is CASSPKGLSNEQFF. The DNA of the CDR3 is TGTGCCAGCAGCCCCAAGGGTTTGTCCAATGAGCAGTTCTTC.

The chain links TRBV7-9 to TRBJ2-1, with 9 nucleotides matching TRBD2. The CDR3 covers 17 residues. The V segment lost 5 bases and the J segment 6 bases; nucleotides outside the gene matches: 14. The germline V gene encodes CDR1 SEHNR and CDR2 FQNEAQ (reference sequence). The DNA for the CDR3 is TGTGCCAGCAGCCCCCCAGGGTTGCGGGAGGGCTTCAATGAGCAGTTCTTC. It specifies CASSPPGLREGFNEQFF. Supplemented by reference TRBV7-9 and TRBJ2-1, the full variable domain reads DTGVSQNPRHKITKRGQNVTFRCDPISEHNRLYWYRQTLGQGPEFLTYFQNEAQLEKSRLLSDRFSAERPKGSFSTLEIQRTEQGDSAMYLCASSPPGLREGFNEQFFGPGTRLTVL.

This clone was counted between two and nine times. This chain uses TRBV4-1 with TRBJ2-2, with D unclear. Trimming took 7 bases from V and 4 from J, leaving 13 bases between them. CDR1 MGHRA and CDR2 YSYEKL come from the germline V gene. The CDR3 spans 14 residues. The CDR3 coding sequence is TGCGCCAGCACATTATTCGACGCCACCGGGGAGCTGTTTTTT. It translates to CASTLFDATGELFF.

The chain uses TRBV5-6 and TRBJ2-1; 13 bases are shared with TRBD2. Looked up from germline, CDR1 is SGHDT and CDR2 is YYEEEE. V was pared by 3 bases and J by 9 bases, with 6 bases of the junction left unmatched. The CDR3 sequence is 15 residues long. The CDR3: CASSWTSGSGVEQFF. The DNA for the CDR3 is TGTGCCAGCAGCTGGACTAGCGGGAGTGGGGTTGAGCAGTTCTTC.

V is TRBV28 and J is TRBJ1-5; no firm D call. Trimming took off 8 bases at V and 1 base at J, with 15 bases between the two ends. Germline-derived CDR1 and CDR2 are MDHEN and SYDVKM. The CDR3 has 15 amino acids. CDR3 in DNA: TGTGCCAGCTGCGGGGTGTCTGCGAGCAATCAGCCCCAGCATTTT. This gives the protein CASCGVSASNQPQHF.

V gene TRBV6-1 combines with J gene TRBJ1-1; D possibly corresponds to TRBD1 (5 bases). Between the trimmed V and J ends, which lost 6 bases and 4 bases, there was a span of 12 bases. CDR3 size: 13 residues. Per the germline V gene, CDR1 is MNHNS and CDR2 is SASEGT. CDR3 in DNA: TGTGCCAGCAGGTCCGACAGTGTCACTGAAGCTTTCTTT. It yields the protein CASRSDSVTEAFF.

The chain is built from TRBV4-2 and TRBJ1-1; D not resolved. The CDR3 spans 15 residues. Germline CDR1 LGHNA, CDR2 YNFKEQ. Trimming stripped 0 bases from V and 0 bases from J, with 8 bases between. CDR3 bases: TGTGCCAGCAGCCAAGACCTAGGGATGAACACTGAAGCTTTCTTT. Translating gives CASSQDLGMNTEAFF.

This clone is judged medium-sized. The chain employs TRBV11-2 and TRBJ1-1; D may be TRBD1 (6 bases). Germline V gene lookup returns CDR1 SGHAT and CDR2 FQNNGV. V was shortened by 4 bases and J by 4 bases, with 13 bases between the two germline ends. There are 14 residues in the CDR3. CDR3 in amino acids: CASSSGDFSTEAFF. The CDR3 DNA sequence: TGTGCCAGCAGCTCAGGGGATTTTAGCACTGAAGCTTTCTTT.

This rearrangement joins TRBV4-1 to TRBJ2-1, with TRBD2 identical over 9 bases. The CDR3 has 16 amino acids. J lost 8 bases, V lost 4 bases, and 12 bases had no gene match. The germline CDR1 and CDR2 sequences are MGHRA and YSYEKL. The CDR3 DNA reads as TGCGCCAGCAGCCTGAATGCGGGCGGGGGGGCTGATGAGCAGTTCTTC. It codes for CASSLNAGGGADEQFF.